Following are 28 T cell receptor beta chains from one sample sequenced in a study of Graves' ophthalmopathy and Graves' hyperthyroidism. Amplification of the TCR beta CDR3 regions used RNA transcripts (as template). Scientists carried out first-round RT-PCR using HTBI primers and then a second-round multiplex PCR. TCRdb ran MiXCR on the multiplex PCR reads and lists one entry per CDR3 protein. Among over a million distinct CDR3 sequences listed, roughly 35% were seen once. The sequenced material came from peripheral blood or thyroid tissue (not recorded which). These receptors all come from an adult man with Graves' hyperthyroidism.

The genes are TRBV10-3 and TRBJ2-5; tentatively, D is TRBD2 (6 bases). The CDR3 extends over 13 amino acids. Per the germline V gene, CDR1 is ENHRY and CDR2 is SYGVKD. V was pared by 3 bases and J by 5 bases, with 10 bases between. The CDR3 loop reads CAISDRGAETQYF. CDR3 sequence (DNA): TGTGCCATCAGTGATCGCGGGGCGGAGACCCAGTACTTC.

On this clonotype itself: The germline gene is not matched at one end of the junction; a read error may be the cause. This chain joins TRBV25-1 and TRBJ1-2; D is possibly TRBD1 (5 bases). Germline V gene data show CDR1 as MGHDK and CDR2 as SYGVNS. The CDR3 runs to 14 residues. The CDR3 region has the DNA TGTGCCTGCAGTGCCGTGGGGGGGGACTATGGCTACACCTTC. This codes for CACSAVGGDYGYTF.

The V call is TRBV5-1, the J call TRBJ1-1; the match to TRBD1 covers 11 bases. J gave up 3 bases and V 4 bases, and 2 bases lay outside the gene matches. CDR3 size: 14 residues. Germline-derived CDR1 and CDR2 are SGHRS and YFSETQ. The CDR3 DNA reads TGCGCCAGCAGCGTGGACAGGGGGCACACTGAAGCTTTCTTT. Translation gives CASSVDRGHTEAFF. Full variable domain (rest looked up from reference TRBV5-1 and TRBJ1-1): KAGVTQTPRYLIKTRGQQVTLSCSPISGHRSVSWYQQTPGQGLQFLFEYFSETQRNKGNFPGRFSGRQFSNSRSEMNVSTLELGDSALYLCASSVDRGHTEAFFGQGTRLTVV.

This clonotype has at least ten counts. The CDR3 bases are TGCGCCAGCAGCTTTGCGGGGGATAGCAATCAGCCCCAGCATTTT. Translation: CASSFAGDSNQPQHF. The chain joins TRBV5-1 to TRBJ1-5; D might be TRBD1 (5 bases). Trimming removed 2 bases from V and 0 bases from J, with 9 bases in between. The CDR3 covers 15 residues. CDR1 SGHRS and CDR2 YFSETQ come from the germline V gene.

This clonotype has a count of ten or more. This rearrangement joins TRBV7-6 to TRBJ2-7; a weak D match, TRBD2 (6 bases). The V end was cut by 0 bases, the J end by 5 bases, with 11 bases between. CDR1 is SGHVS, CDR2 FNYEAQ, per germline. The CDR3 sequence is 14 residues long. The DNA of the CDR3 is TGTGCCAGCAGCTTAGCGGGAGGAGCTGACGAGCAGTACTTC. Translating it yields CASSLAGGADEQYF.

The CDR3 DNA follows: TGTGCCATCAGTGCGATGATAGGGGTCTCCGAGCAGTACTTC. Translated: CAISAMIGVSEQYF. The chain is built from TRBV10-3 and TRBJ2-7, with D possibly being TRBD1 (5 bases). The germline CDR1 and CDR2 sequences are ENHRY and SYGVKD. This CDR3 region has 14 residues. V was clipped by 4 bases and J by 6 bases, with 16 bases between them.

The chain employs TRBV7-8 and TRBJ1-2; TRBD1 matches at 10 bases. The CDR3 sequence is 17 residues long. CDR1 is SGHVS, CDR2 FQNEAQ, per germline. V shed 7 bases and J 8 bases; nucleotides not matched to a gene: 19. CDR3 protein: CASTEAGTGAPSGGYTF. The CDR3 DNA reads as TGTGCCAGCACCGAGGCCGGGACAGGGGCTCCGTCCGGAGGCTACACCTTC.

This clonotype showed up just once. The chain carries TRBV7-3 and TRBJ1-1; D call uncertain. CDR1 is SGHTA, CDR2 FQGTGA, per germline. The CDR3 has 15 amino acids. V was shortened by 5 bases and J by 4 bases, with 17 bases between the two germline ends. The DNA of the CDR3 is TGTGCCAGCAGCCCAGATCCTTCAGGATCCACTGAAGCTTTCTTT. It codes for CASSPDPSGSTEAFF.

This clonotype was observed many times. The chain combines TRBV19 with TRBJ1-2, with 7 nucleotides matching TRBD1. The CDR3 runs 16 residues. Per germline, CDR1 LNHDA and CDR2 SQIVND (reference sequence). With V trimmed by 7 bases and J by 1 base, 12 bases remained unmatched. DNA for the CDR3: TGTGCCAGTACCGATCCGGGACAGCGACTTAACTATGGCTACACCTTC. It yields the protein CASTDPGQRLNYGYTF. The variable domain in full, completed from reference TRBV19 and TRBJ1-2, reads DGGITQSPKYLFRKEGQNVTLSCEQNLNHDAMYWYRQDPGQGLRLIYYSQIVNDFQKGDIAEGYSVSREKKESFPLTVTSAQKNPTAFYLCASTDPGQRLNYGYTFGSGTRLTVV.

The V gene is TRBV24-1, the J gene TRBJ1-1; D is unclear. The CDR3 runs to 13 residues. The germline V and J ends were trimmed by 6 bases and 2 bases, with 9 bases remaining between them. Germline values: CDR1 KGHDR, CDR2 SFDVKD. For the CDR3, the DNA is TGTGCCACCAGTCGGGGTTTTAACACTGAAGCTTTCTTT. It specifies CATSRGFNTEAFF.

This chain joins TRBV7-9 and TRBJ1-2; possible D gene TRBD1, 5 bases. V lost 5 bases to trimming and J lost 8 bases, with 15 bases between them. In germline, CDR1 is SEHNR, CDR2 FQNEAQ (reference sequence). There are 13 residues in the CDR3. The CDR3 loop reads CASSPWGELGYTF. The CDR3 coding sequence is TGTGCCAGCAGCCCATGGGGGGAACTAGGCTACACCTTC.

This clonotype was recorded many times. This chain connects TRBV20-1 to TRBJ2-7; D is possibly TRBD1 (6 bases). CDR1 DFQATT and CDR2 SNEGSKA come from the germline V gene (reference sequence). The ends were cut back, 3 bases at V and 3 bases at J, with 12 bases in the middle. This CDR3 comprises 13 residues. The CDR3 here is CSARAGGGYEQYF. The CDR3 DNA is TGCAGTGCTAGGGCTGGGGGCGGCTACGAGCAGTACTTC.

Many counts were recorded for this clonotype. The genes are TRBV10-3 and TRBJ1-5; tentatively, D is TRBD1 (6 bases). Per germline, CDR1 ENHRY and CDR2 SYGVKD. The CDR3 runs 14 residues. Trimming left V 2 bases short and J 6 bases short, with 11 bases between. DNA of the CDR3: TGTGCCATCAGTGAGGCCGGGGGCGGTCAGCCCCAGCATTTT. It yields the protein CAISEAGGGQPQHF.

The chain uses TRBV28 and TRBJ1-5; D ambiguous. Germline loops: CDR1 MDHEN, CDR2 SYDVKM. Trimming removed 6 bases at V and 1 base at J, with 13 bases between. This CDR3 spans 15 amino acids. CDR3 region: CASRQTTGSNQPQHF. In nucleotides, the CDR3 is TGTGCCAGCAGACAAACGACGGGGAGCAATCAGCCCCAGCATTTT.

The chain uses TRBV7-4 and TRBJ2-7, with unresolved D. The germline CDR1 and CDR2 sequences are SGHVT and SQSDAQ. The CDR3 is made up of 13 amino acids. Trimming shortened V by 4 bases and J by 5 bases, and 12 bases separated the two germline ends. The CDR3 nucleotides read TGTGCCAGCAGCTCCGGGCCAGTCAACGAGCAGTACTTC. The encoded protein is CASSSGPVNEQYF.

The chain uses TRBV12-3 or TRBV12-4 and TRBJ1-5; D remains ambiguous. The CDR3 has 16 amino acids. V lost 5 bases and J lost 7, with 21 bases in between. In DNA, the CDR3 is TGTGCCAGCAGTACCTTTCAAGTACGATCAAGGCAGCCCCAGCATTTT. Its protein product is CASSTFQVRSRQPQHF.

This clonotype appeared many times. This sequence joins TRBV20-1 and TRBJ1-6; D may be TRBD1 (5 bases). Germline lookup yields CDR1 DFQATT and CDR2 SNEGSKA (reference sequence). This CDR3 is 12 amino acids long. Trimming removed 5 bases from V and 9 bases from J, with 11 bases in between. The CDR3 DNA reads TGCAGTGCTCGATGGAGGGGTTCACCCCTCCACTTT. This encodes CSARWRGSPLHF.

This rearrangement joins TRBV5-5 to TRBJ2-2; a possible D gene is TRBD2 (5 bases). Deletions cut 3 bases from V and 3 bases from J, with 12 bases between. CDR3 size: 15 residues. The germline V gene has CDR1 SGHKS and CDR2 YYEKEE (reference sequence). CDR3 sequence reads: CASSSDAGHTGELFF. CDR3 coding DNA: TGTGCCAGCAGCTCTGACGCGGGTCACACCGGGGAGCTGTTTTTT.

This clonotype was observed a single time. One end of the junction does not line up with germline, which may come from a read error. The CDR3 sequence is CAGSTGSGELFF. The CDR3 DNA follows: TGTGCCGGCAGCACGGGGTCCGGGGAGCTGTTTTTT. The chain employs TRBV7-9 and TRBJ2-2; TRBD2 might be the D (5 bases). This CDR3 has 12 residues. The germline gives CDR1 SEHNR, CDR2 FQNEAQ (reference sequence).

The rearrangement links TRBV20-1 to TRBJ2-7; D possibly corresponds to TRBD2 (6 bases). The germline V gene has CDR1 DFQATT and CDR2 SNEGSKA (reference sequence). V lost 6 bases to trimming and J lost 2 bases, with 17 bases between them. The CDR3 is made up of 14 amino acids. The CDR3 bases are TGCAGTGCCCATTTTGGGGGAGGCACCTACGAGCAGTACTTC. It codes for CSAHFGGGTYEQYF.

This clonotype has only a few counts. The DNA for the CDR3 is TGTGCCAGCAGGAGGGTTGAAACTAATGAAAAACTGTTTTTT. Translated: CASRRVETNEKLFF. J is TRBJ1-4 and V is TRBV12-3 or TRBV12-4, with D unclear. The CDR3 is made up of 14 amino acids. Trimming took 6 bases from V and 1 from J, leaving 9 bases between them.

In this sample, this clonotype turned up many times. This chain connects TRBV29-1 to TRBJ2-7; tentatively, D is TRBD2 (5 bases). With 5 bases removed from V and 6 bases from J, the gap between germline ends came to 14 bases. The length of the CDR3 is 12 residues. Germline V lookup: CDR1 SQVTM, CDR2 ANQGSEA. The CDR3 region is CSVNGEMSEQYF. DNA of the CDR3: TGCAGCGTTAACGGGGAGATGAGCGAGCAGTACTTC.

The sample holds a few counts of this clonotype. DNA of the CDR3: TGTGCCAGCAGCGATGGACAGGGGCACTACGAGCAGTACTTC. Its translation: CASSDGQGHYEQYF. The genes are TRBV7-9 and TRBJ2-7; 9 bases align to TRBD1. The germline V gene encodes CDR1 SEHNR and CDR2 FQNEAQ (reference sequence). The length of the CDR3 is 14 residues. Trimming removed 5 bases from V and 3 bases from J; junction bases left unmatched: 5.

The V gene is TRBV19, the J gene TRBJ1-5; D gene ambiguous. The ends were cut back, 6 bases at V and 7 bases at J, with 10 bases in the middle. This CDR3 has 12 amino acids. Germline CDR1 is LNHDA and CDR2 is SQIVND (reference sequence). CDR3 in DNA: TGTGCCAGTAGCTACGGGCGGCAGCCCCAGCATTTT. This codes for CASSYGRQPQHF.

The chain combines TRBV5-4 with TRBJ1-3; 8 bases are a match to TRBD1. Germline-derived CDR1 and CDR2 are SGHNT and YYREEE (reference sequence). The V and J ends lost 0 bases and 3 bases, in that order; junction bases with no gene match: 8. This CDR3 contains 17 residues. The DNA of the CDR3 is TGTGCCAGCAGCTTGGGACAGGGGTCCTTAGGTGGAAACACCATATATTTT. This codes for CASSLGQGSLGGNTIYF.

The CDR3 loop reads CATNGGEDQETQYF. DNA for the CDR3: TGTGCCACCAACGGGGGGGAGGACCAAGAGACCCAGTACTTC. The genes are TRBV15 and TRBJ2-5, with 8 bases identical to TRBD2. This CDR3 contains 14 residues. J lost 0 bases, V lost 7 bases, and 4 bases had no gene match. Germline values: CDR1 LNHNV, CDR2 YYDKDF (reference sequence).

In this sample, this clonotype turned up once. The chain joins TRBV10-3 to TRBJ1-4, with D possibly being TRBD1 (6 bases). The V end lost 10 bases, the J end lost 5 bases, and 17 bases lay between the germline ends. The CDR3 has 14 amino acids. The V gene's germline CDR1 is ENHRY and CDR2 SYGVKD. DNA for the CDR3: TGTGCCAGCAGCCCCATGGGGGGCAATGAAAAACTGTTTTTT. This codes for CASSPMGGNEKLFF.

Comment on this clonotype: The DNA is left out, because the CDR3 cannot be placed on it with certainty; the CDR3 is given as TCRdb lists it. The chain couples TRBV9 to TRBJ1-3; the table's D call, TRBD1, has no DNA check behind it. Germline loops: CDR1 SGDLS, CDR2 YYNGEE. The CDR3 totals 15 residues, both ends included. CDR3 sequence: CASSVGQGAVDSVYF.